A single sample is the source of the 17 T cell receptor beta chains below, sequenced in a study of T cell responses to AZD1222 COVID-19 vaccine. Repertoires were generated with immunoSEQ multiplex PCR, while TCRdb's copy carries only in-frame clones and drops some. The sample has 150,000 to 200,000 clones, about 90% seen once. The starting material was peripheral blood, obtained on day 0 of AZD1222 vaccination. These receptors were obtained from an adult in good health.

The gene calls are TRBV11-2 and TRBJ1-3, with D uncertain. V was clipped by 5 bases and J by 3 bases, with 14 bases between them. CDR3 size: 15 residues. Looked up from germline, CDR1 is SGHAT and CDR2 is FQNNGV. CDR3 sequence (DNA): TGTGCCAGCAGCCCTTTTGAGGCGGATGGAAACACCATATATTTT. This translates into CASSPFEADGNTIYF.

The chain joins TRBV7-2 to TRBJ2-3; TRBD1 matches 7 bases. There are 14 residues in the CDR3. Per the germline V gene, CDR1 is SGHTA and CDR2 is FQGNSA. With V trimmed by 1 base and J by 6 bases, 4 bases remained unmatched. This CDR3 reads CASSLDEGADTQYF. Here the CDR3 DNA reads TGTGCCAGCAGCTTAGATGAGGGGGCGGATACGCAGTATTTT.

This clone was recorded a few times. The chain links TRBV28 to TRBJ2-6; 7 bases are a match to TRBD1. CDR1 and CDR2 (germline): MDHEN, SYDVKM. V lost 6 bases, J lost 0 bases, and 8 bases stayed unmatched. The CDR3 loop spans 17 amino acids. CDR3 sequence (DNA): TGTGCCAGCAGGACAGGGTTTAGCGCCTCTGGGGCCAACGTCCTGACTTTC. Protein sequence: CASRTGFSASGANVLTF.

This sequence joins TRBV7-2 and TRBJ1-2; possible D gene TRBD1, 5 bases. Germline V gene sequence: CDR1 SGHTA, CDR2 FQGNSA. V shed 5 bases and J shed 7 bases, with 17 bases lying between them. The CDR3 loop spans 14 amino acids. The CDR3 nucleotides read TGTGCCAGCAGCCCCAGGGAAAGGTATCCTGGCTACACCTTC. Its translation is CASSPRERYPGYTF.

The chain carries TRBV6-5 and TRBJ1-5, with 8 bases matching TRBD1. Germline values: CDR1 MNHEY, CDR2 SVGAGI. The CDR3 runs to 14 residues. With V trimmed by 5 bases and J by 7 bases, 7 bases remained unmatched. As DNA, the CDR3 is TGTGCCAGCAGTCCGGACAGGGTGGGCCAGCCCCAGCATTTT. It translates to CASSPDRVGQPQHF.

The CDR3 protein is CASSLRGLAVYNEQFF. DNA for the CDR3: TGTGCCAGCAGCCTGCGGGGACTAGCGGTTTACAATGAGCAGTTCTTC. The chain carries TRBV7-9 and TRBJ2-1; 11 bases map to TRBD2. The CDR3 totals 16 residues. The V segment lost 5 bases and the J segment 4 bases; nucleotides outside the gene matches: 7. CDR1 and CDR2 from the germline V gene are SEHNR and FQNEAQ (reference sequence). Full variable domain (rest looked up from reference TRBV7-9 and TRBJ2-1): DTGVSQNPRHKITKRGQNVTFRCDPISEHNRLYWYRQTLGQGPEFLTYFQNEAQLEKSRLLSDRFSAERPKGSFSTLEIQRTEQGDSAMYLCASSLRGLAVYNEQFFGPGTRLTVL.

The chain links TRBV6-2 or TRBV6-3 to TRBJ2-1; no clear D. Germline values: CDR1 MNHEY, CDR2 SVGEGT. Trimming cost V 5 bases and J 0 bases, with 11 bases left between them. The CDR3 is made up of 15 amino acids. The CDR3 loop is CASSAWSNSYNEQFF. For the CDR3, the DNA is TGTGCCAGCAGTGCCTGGAGCAACTCCTACAATGAGCAGTTCTTC.

The V call is TRBV2, the J call TRBJ1-5; a weak D match, TRBD1 (5 bases). Per germline, CDR1 SNHLY and CDR2 FYNNEI. This CDR3 region has 15 residues. Between the trimmed V and J ends, which lost 6 bases and 3 bases, there was a span of 15 bases. This CDR3 is CASSRGGVPNQPQHF. In DNA form, the CDR3 reads TGTGCCAGCAGCCGGGGAGGGGTCCCCAATCAGCCCCAGCATTTT.

This rearrangement joins TRBV28 to TRBJ1-5; no definite D call. Germline V gene data show CDR1 as MDHEN and CDR2 as SYDVKM. V lost 5 bases and J 2 bases, leaving 13 bases between the germline ends. The CDR3 contains 15 residues. CDR3 sequence reads: CASSVDVVGNQPQHF. The CDR3 DNA follows: TGTGCCAGCAGTGTAGACGTCGTTGGCAATCAGCCCCAGCATTTT.

V and J are TRBV10-3 and TRBJ1-2; 8 bases are a match to TRBD1. The germline gives CDR1 ENHRY, CDR2 SYGVKD. J lost 8 bases, V lost 8 bases, and 10 bases had no gene match. This CDR3 comprises 13 residues. CDR3 DNA: TGTGCCATCGGATCAGGGGGCGCGGAAGGCTACACCTTC. This translates into CAIGSGGAEGYTF.

This chain joins TRBV2 and TRBJ1-5; 10 nucleotides match TRBD1. This CDR3 has 17 amino acids. With 7 bases clipped from V and 5 bases from J, the junction kept 14 bases outside the gene matches. Germline CDR1 SNHLY, CDR2 FYNNEI. DNA of the CDR3: TGTGCCAGCAACCCGACAGGGGGCTCCGGGAAAGATCAGCCCCAGCATTTT. Its translation is CASNPTGGSGKDQPQHF.

Here the CDR3 DNA reads TGCGCCAGCAGCCGGGACTTCTCGGGGGATGGCTACACCTTC. Protein sequence: CASSRDFSGDGYTF. The rearrangement joins TRBV5-1 to TRBJ1-2, with D possibly being TRBD1 (5 bases). The germline CDR1 and CDR2 sequences are SGHRS and YFSETQ. Trimming cost V 4 bases and J 6 bases, with 16 bases left between them. CDR3 length equals 14 residues.

The genes are TRBV13 and TRBJ1-6; 11 bases map to TRBD1. V dropped 0 bases and J dropped 10; count of bases not matched to a gene: 5. The CDR3 is 16 residues long. CDR1 is PRHDT, CDR2 FYEKMQ, per germline (reference sequence). Here the CDR3 reads CASSLGRTGGRSPLHF. In DNA form, the CDR3 reads TGTGCCAGCAGCTTAGGAAGGACAGGGGGCCGATCACCCCTCCACTTT. Variable domain in full (rest from reference TRBV13 and TRBJ1-6): AAGVIQSPRHLIKEKRETATLKCYPIPRHDTVYWYQQGPGQDPQFLISFYEKMQSDKGSIPDRFSAQQFSDYHSELNMSSLELGDSALYFCASSLGRTGGRSPLHFGNGTRLTVT.

The chain combines TRBV19 with TRBJ2-7; TRBD1 matches 8 bases. With 5 bases clipped from V and 0 bases from J, the junction kept 9 bases outside the gene matches. This CDR3 has 16 amino acids. CDR1 is LNHDA and CDR2 is SQIVND in the germline V gene (reference sequence). The CDR3 nucleotides are TGTGCCAGTAGTTCGTCGGGACAGGCGAGCTCCTACGAGCAGTACTTC. Residues: CASSSSGQASSYEQYF.

This clone was detected once. This chain connects TRBV5-1 to TRBJ1-2; the match to TRBD1 covers 9 bases. Germline values: CDR1 SGHRS, CDR2 YFSETQ. The CDR3 loop spans 14 amino acids. The junction had 6 bases not matched to a gene; V was cut back by 4 bases and J by 5 bases. In DNA form, the CDR3 reads TGCGCCAGCAGCCTGGGACAGGGAGTATATGGCTACACCTTC. Encoded protein: CASSLGQGVYGYTF.

The CDR3 bases are TGCGCCAGCAGCCAAGGAGTGGTCGGACAGCAACTAAATTCACCCCTCCACTTT. Protein sequence: CASSQGVVGQQLNSPLHF. The chain employs TRBV4-1 and TRBJ1-6, with D possibly matching TRBD1 (6 bases). V shed 1 base and J shed 7 bases, with 20 bases lying between them. Germline CDR1 MGHRA, CDR2 YSYEKL. CDR3 size: 18 residues.

This clone was recorded only once. This chain links TRBV20-1 with TRBJ1-3, with a weak D call TRBD1 (5 bases). This CDR3 contains 17 residues. CDR1 is DFQATT and CDR2 is SNEGSKA in the germline V gene (reference sequence). Between the trimmed V and J ends, which lost 3 bases and 0 bases, there was a span of 18 bases. CDR3 nucleotide sequence: TGCAGTGCTAGTCTTATGGGGCAGGCCCGCTCTGGAAACACCATATATTTT. Its translation is CSASLMGQARSGNTIYF.